Given below is one T cell receptor (beta chain) in context. What it binds is unknown. This specimen comes from a study of shared clonotypes between healthy human individuals. CDR3 length: 16 amino acids. Germline lookup yields CDR1 LGHNA and CDR2 YSLEER. Trimming left V 2 bases short and J 2 bases short, with 16 bases between. Naive CD8 cells were CD45RO-negative, positively selected for CCR7, excluding terminally differentiated effector memory CD45RA+ cells. Profiled with immunoSEQ multiplex PCR; TCRdb holds only in-frame clones, not every one. The table has about 2 million clones, roughly 94% seen once. Study findings and constraints: Naive CD4 clonotypes were shared across a handful of donors at roughly 4.6%. Owing to a small donor count, the genetic and exposure-history diversity represented was limited.

This rearrangement joins TRBV4-3 to TRBJ2-7; D is undetermined. What was sequenced was naive CD8+ T cells sorted from blood. This sequence originates from a man younger than 35 in good health. DNA of the CDR3: TGCGCCAGCAGCCAACAAAAGATGGAGAGCCCCTACGAGCAGTACTTC. Translated, it gives CASSQQKMESPYEQYF.